This T cell receptor (beta chain) was identified during a study of memory CD4+ T cells and cytomegalovirus serostatus (dated by TCRdb to between 2018 and 2020). Regarding the complete study: The roughly 35 healthy Belgian adults in the cohort included 9 who were CMV seropositive and roughly 25 who were CMV seronegative. To replicate a published TCR-based CMV serostatus classifier, the study sequenced CD4+ memory TCRbeta repertoires from a Belgian cohort whose cytomegalovirus serostatus was known. What the research found in general, with its limitations: Results were interpreted as suggesting that the CMV-associated TCR signature is largely present in the CD4+ memory repertoire. On the Belgian cohort, the classifier based on the original framework reached a median bootstrapped AUC of nearly 0.96, with a 95% CI of 0.76-1.00. Among the 160 or so previously reported CMV-associated TCRbeta sequences, 60 to 85 showed up in the CD4+ memory repertoires, with each one found in between one and five individuals. Only CD4+CD45RO+ memory cells were sequenced, in contrast to the original study, which included naive and memory CD4+ and CD8+ populations. CMV serostatus prediction reached a median bootstrapped AUC of about 0.94 with the original framework and around 0.91 with a US-trained random forest.

A single count supports this clone. Its antigen is still unknown. The sample holds no much larger clone one base away, and base qualities are not on file. Genomic DNA was extracted from sorted cells with the Quick-DNA Microprep Kit. TCRbeta DNA was amplified with the immunoSEQ hsTCRbeta kit following the manufacturer's protocol. TCRbeta libraries were sequenced on an Illumina MiSeq instrument. From the authors' description of their analysis: After out-of-frame sequences were removed, 2 million to 2.5 million distinct TCRbeta sequences remained, averaging approximately 68,000 per individual. Each individual was scored according to the count of 164 previously reported CMV-associated TCRbeta sequences and the total productive distinct TCRbeta count. A beta-binomial model was reimplemented in Python, and random forests from scikit-learn, run with default parameters, were trained on data from the US cohort. Classifier performance on the Belgian cohort was summarized as median AUC with percentile confidence intervals calculated over 10,000 bootstrap iterations. Drawn from immuneACCESS, this table holds only the in-frame rearrangements with V and J called that TCRdb kept. Clones are partly lost; checked studies trace under half to an unresolved V gene and leave the rest unexplained. V, J and clone size were drawn from that table, and D and trimming were deduced from the DNA. Counted in this sample were under 55,000 clones; about four fifths of them appeared once. The ten largest account for 1.5% to 2.5% of the sample.

The germline V gene encodes CDR1 SGHAT and CDR2 FQNNGV. Measured from the cysteine to the phenylalanine, the CDR3 is 14 residues long. CDR3 DNA only is kept here, 42 bases in frame from base 1. Unmatched junction bases come to 6, with V trimmed by 4 bases and J by 7 bases. A FACSAria II was used to sort memory CD4+ T cells, defined as single viable CD3+CD4+CD8-CD45RO+ cells. CMV serostatus was determined using a Roche Elecsys assay that detects serum IgG against CMV pp150, pp28, p38 and p52. Following thawing, total CD4+ T cells were enriched through positive selection using CD4 magnetic microbeads. The samples came from a different study that was designed specifically to examine the CD4+ T cell memory repertoire. Peripheral blood mononuclear cells were isolated and cryopreserved according to standard operating procedures, and serum was kept at -80 degrees C. Staining used CD3-PerCP (BW264/56), CD4-APC (RPA-T4), CD45RO-PE (UCHT1) and CD8-Pacific Orange (3B5) antibodies, with Sytox blue excluding non-viable cells.

Material for sequencing was memory CD4+ T cells from blood. The V and J genes are TRBV11-2 and TRBJ2-3; 9 central bases correspond to TRBD1. This receptor was identified in an adult in good health and CMV-seropositive. The DNA sequence is TGTGCCAGCAGCTGGGGGGACAGGGCGAATACGCAGTATTTT. This gives the protein CASSWGDRANTQYF.